The clone carrying this T cell receptor (beta chain) was observed many times. What it binds is not known. The sample belongs to a study of prognosis after radiotherapy for stage I lung cancer. Findings and limits, study-wide: Reportedly, TRBV and TRBJ gene usage differed by presence of metastases in patients.

CDR1 PRHDT and CDR2 FYEKMQ come from the germline V gene (reference sequence). The length of the CDR3 is 14 residues. After removal of 5 bases from V and 4 bases from J, the junction contained 3 bases not matched to a gene. Multiplex PCR in two rounds served to amplify TCR beta CDR3 from genomic DNA. First-round PCR amplification was performed with primers specific to each TRBV and TRBJ gene. TCRdb re-analysed the multiplex PCR reads in MiXCR, keeping a single row per CDR3 protein. The table has 15,000 to 20,000 distinct CDR3 sequences, less than 40% seen once. The V and J genes are TRBV13 and TRBJ2-1, with TRBD1 matching over 9 bases. This clonotype was sampled from a donor over 45 with non-small cell lung cancer. Source: PBMCs, taken before or after stereotactic body radiation therapy (not recorded which). This CDR3 reads CASSLGQGYNEQFF. CDR3 sequence (DNA): TGTGCCAGCAGCCTCGGACAGGGGTACAATGAGCAGTTCTTC.